Each of the 20 T cell receptor beta chains below was sequenced from the same sample in a study of cytomegalovirus exposure and HLA in healthy donors. In the PCR, 60 Vbeta and 13 Jbeta primers were used. Assay used: immunoSEQ multiplex PCR; TCRdb lists only in-frame clones, some missing. This sample has around 94,000 clones; nearly 80% occur once, and the top ten carry around 4.3%. The sequenced material came from PBMCs. These receptors were obtained from a middle-aged woman in good health and CMV-seropositive.

The rearrangement links TRBV28 to TRBJ2-2; no firm D call. The CDR3 contains 12 residues. V was clipped by 4 bases and J by 4 bases, with 4 bases between them. Germline lookup yields CDR1 MDHEN and CDR2 SYDVKM. In nucleotides, the CDR3 is TGTGCCAGCAGTTCGGTCACCGGGGAGCTGTTTTTT. It is translated as CASSSVTGELFF.

The chain links TRBV29-1 to TRBJ1-4; D is unclear. V lost 4 bases, J lost 0 bases, and 6 bases lay in between. There are 13 residues in the CDR3. CDR1 and CDR2 from the germline V gene are SQVTM and ANQGSEA. The CDR3 coding sequence is TGCAGCGTTGTGGCCGCAACTAATGAAAAACTGTTTTTT. Amino acid sequence: CSVVAATNEKLFF.

This chain uses TRBV4-3 with TRBJ2-3; TRBD2 matches at 8 bases. CDR3 length: 16 residues. Germline assignment: CDR1 LGHNA and CDR2 YSLEER. V lost 0 bases to trimming and J lost 4 bases; unmatched junction nucleotides: 6. This CDR3 reads CASSQEASGLADTQYF. CDR3 bases: TGCGCCAGCAGCCAAGAGGCTAGCGGGCTTGCAGATACGCAGTATTTT.

This clone was observed a few times. The genes are TRBV6-1 and TRBJ1-5; 7 nucleotides agree with TRBD1. With V trimmed by 2 bases and J by 4 bases, 2 bases remained unmatched. The germline V gene has CDR1 MNHNS and CDR2 SASEGT. This CDR3 region has 14 residues. CDR3: CASSEWGQNQPQHF. The CDR3 coding sequence is TGTGCCAGCAGTGAATGGGGACAGAATCAGCCCCAGCATTTT.

The chain uses TRBV5-6 and TRBJ2-1, with D possibly being TRBD2 (6 bases). CDR1 is SGHDT, CDR2 YYEEEE, per germline. The CDR3 runs 15 residues. V was pared by 5 bases and J by 8 bases, with 20 bases between. The CDR3 protein is CASRAGPPLVDEQFF. DNA of the CDR3: TGTGCCAGCAGGGCGGGACCCCCCTTAGTAGATGAGCAGTTCTTC.

This clone was counted only a few times. V is TRBV7-2 and J is TRBJ2-7; 10 nucleotides match TRBD2. The CDR3 contains 16 residues. Losses at the gene ends were 4 bases for V and 0 bases for J; bases not matched to a gene: 6. Germline values: CDR1 SGHTA, CDR2 FQGNSA. The CDR3 coding sequence is TGTGCCAGCAGCTCCCCCGCTAGCGGGAGCTCCTACGAGCAGTACTTC. Translating gives CASSSPASGSSYEQYF.

This chain connects TRBV7-2 to TRBJ2-5, with 16 bases that match TRBD2. Germline assignment: CDR1 SGHTA and CDR2 FQGNSA. V gave up 5 bases and J gave up 5 bases; unmatched junction bases: 5. The CDR3 runs to 16 residues. In DNA form, the CDR3 reads TGTGCCAGCAGCCCGGGACTAGCGGGAGGGCGGGAGACCCAGTACTTC. This sequence encodes CASSPGLAGGRETQYF.

The CDR3 protein is CASSRLEDGETQYF. As DNA, the CDR3 is TGTGCCAGCAGTAGACTAGAGGATGGTGAGACCCAGTACTTC. The chain is built from TRBV2 and TRBJ2-5, with D possibly matching TRBD2 (6 bases). CDR3 length equals 14 residues. Germline loops: CDR1 SNHLY, CDR2 FYNNEI. Trimming removed 5 bases at V and 5 bases at J, with 15 bases between.

J is TRBJ2-1 and V is TRBV11-2, with TRBD1 as a possible D gene (6 bases). From germline, CDR1 is SGHAT and CDR2 FQNNGV. Trimming removed 7 bases from V and 7 bases from J, with 17 bases in between. The CDR3 spans 14 residues. This chain's CDR3 is CASTDRDRPNEQFF. In DNA, the CDR3 is TGTGCCAGCACCGATCGCGACAGGCCTAATGAGCAGTTCTTC.

The chain recombines TRBV6-5 with TRBJ2-3; 11 nucleotides match TRBD2. The CDR3 contains 15 residues. In germline, CDR1 is MNHEY, CDR2 SVGAGI. Germline trimming cut 4 bases from V and 4 bases from J; bases unmatched to any gene: 4. CDR3 region: CASSSGLADPDTQYF. The CDR3 nucleotides read TGTGCCAGCAGTTCGGGACTAGCGGATCCAGATACGCAGTATTTT.

Only one count was recorded for this clone. The rearrangement uses TRBV20-1 and TRBJ1-1, with TRBD1 as a possible D gene (5 bases). Trimming removed 6 bases at V and 5 bases at J, with 10 bases between. Germline CDR1 reads DFQATT; CDR2 reads SNEGSKA (reference sequence). The CDR3 sequence is 11 residues long. DNA for the CDR3: TGCAGTGCCAGCAGGGTTACTGAAGCTTTCTTT. Protein: CSASRVTEAFF.

The V gene is TRBV7-2, the J gene TRBJ1-3, with TRBD1 matching over 7 bases. CDR3 length equals 17 residues. CDR1 and CDR2 (germline): SGHTA, FQGNSA. V trimming: 0 bases; J trimming: 4 bases; junction bases outside the gene matches: 9. CDR3: CASSLAVGGPPGNTIYF. The CDR3 DNA reads TGTGCCAGCAGCTTAGCGGTAGGGGGCCCGCCGGGAAACACCATATATTTT.

V usage is TRBV7-2 and J usage is TRBJ2-2; 9 positions match TRBD1. CDR1 and CDR2 from the germline V gene are SGHTA and FQGNSA. V was pared by 3 bases and J by 6 bases, with 5 bases of the junction left unmatched. CDR3 length equals 15 residues. The CDR3 spells CASSFLQGAAGELFF. The CDR3 region has the DNA TGTGCCAGCAGCTTTCTACAGGGGGCGGCCGGGGAGCTGTTTTTT.

This chain links TRBV10-1 with TRBJ2-5; TRBD2 might be the D (5 bases). The end of the DNA fits TRBJ2-7 better, so the J call may be wrong. The germline V gene has CDR1 WNHNN and CDR2 SYGVQD (reference sequence). The CDR3 spans 15 residues. The CDR3 spells CASSPLLRDSYEQYF. The DNA for the CDR3 is TGCGCCAGCAGTCCCCTTCTGAGGGACTCCTACGAGCAGTACTTC.

The genes are TRBV2 and TRBJ1-2; TRBD1 matches 7 bases. The V gene's germline CDR1 is SNHLY and CDR2 FYNNEI. With 4 bases clipped from V and 3 bases from J, the junction kept 8 bases outside the gene matches. CDR3 length: 15 residues. This CDR3 reads CASSGQGGVDYGYTF. CDR3 coding DNA: TGTGCCAGCAGTGGACAGGGAGGCGTGGACTATGGCTACACCTTC.

The chain has TRBV9 and TRBJ2-1; D is unclear. Deletions cut 0 bases from V and 3 bases from J, with 7 bases between. Germline CDR1 SGDLS, CDR2 YYNGEE. This CDR3 region has 14 residues. DNA of the CDR3: TGTGCCAGCAGCGTAGGCCAGATCTACAATGAGCAGTTCTTC. It specifies CASSVGQIYNEQFF. Filled out from reference TRBV9 and TRBJ2-1, the complete variable domain reads DSGVTQTPKHLITATGQRVTLRCSPRSGDLSVYWYQQSLDQGLQFLIQYYNGEERAKGNILERFSAQQFPDLHSELNLSSLELGDSALYFCASSVGQIYNEQFFGPGTRLTVL.

The rearrangement joins TRBV19 to TRBJ1-1; D not resolved. This CDR3 contains 16 residues. Germline CDR1 reads LNHDA; CDR2 reads SQIVND (reference sequence). V dropped 3 bases and J dropped 1 base, with 15 bases sitting between them. CDR3 coding DNA: TGTGCCAGTAGTATCGGCCAGCGGACCGAGAACACTGAAGCTTTCTTT. Translation: CASSIGQRTENTEAFF.

This clone was counted a few times. This chain connects TRBV7-3 to TRBJ2-1; D perhaps matches TRBD2 (5 bases). V was trimmed by 5 bases and J by 10 bases, leaving 15 bases between them. This CDR3 contains 13 residues. Germline lookup yields CDR1 SGHTA and CDR2 FQGTGA. DNA for the CDR3: TGTGCCAGCAGCGCCGTAAATAGCGACGAGCAGTTCTTC. Translated: CASSAVNSDEQFF.

This clone was counted a few times. At one boundary the junction diverges from the germline segment, which might be a read error. The chain joins TRBV7-9 to TRBJ2-7; D is unclear. The germline CDR1 and CDR2 sequences are SEHNR and FQNEAQ (reference sequence). This CDR3 has 14 amino acids. The CDR3 DNA is TGTTCCAGCAGCATTATCTCAGGTTCCTACGAGCAGTACTTC. Translated: CSSSIISGSYEQYF.

V gene TRBV18 combines with J gene TRBJ2-3; TRBD2 matches 7 bases. V shed 1 base, J shed 1 base, and the junction held 14 bases outside the gene matches. Germline values: CDR1 KGHSH, CDR2 LQKENI. The CDR3 runs 19 residues. DNA for the CDR3: TGTGCCAGCTCACCACGGAACACAGGCATGGGAGGGCGCACAGATACGCAGTATTTT. Protein sequence: CASSPRNTGMGGRTDTQYF.